This note documents a single TCR beta chain sequence. Study processing details: The assay estimated nucleated cells by amplifying reference gene primers. This table comes from immunoSEQ multiplex PCR, and its TCRdb copy is limited to in-frame clones, with some not included. The V and J calls and clone size are taken from that table; D and trimming were inferred from the DNA. The sample has tens of thousands of clones, around 90% seen once. V shed 5 bases and J 5 bases; nucleotides not matched to a gene: 7. CDR1 LGHDT and CDR2 YNNKEL come from the germline V gene (reference sequence). The CDR3 loop spans 15 amino acids. The data originate from a study of blood T cell repertoires in COVID-19.

The rearrangement joins TRBV3-1 (or the pseudogene TRBV3-2) to TRBJ2-5, with 11 nucleotides matching TRBD2. The sequencing input was peripheral blood. The sequence was collected from a human donor with active COVID-19. The donor label of this sample is uncertain. CDR3 loop: CASSYTSGRGETQYF. The CDR3, as DNA: TGTGCCAGCAGCTATACTAGCGGGAGAGGGGAGACCCAGTACTTC.